The 11 T cell receptor beta chains listed next were all sequenced from one sample in a study of post-analysis software for immune sequencing data. Antigen specificity for these receptors is unknown. Notes on the study in general: Included in a set of about five TRBV segments more frequent in patients than controls were TRBV5-6, TRBV5-1 and TRBV20-1.

Unique molecular identifiers were present in the TCR beta cDNA libraries. Via MiXCR, TCRdb re-called the PCR reads, giving one row per CDR3 protein. The table records about 820,000 distinct CDR3 sequences, approximately 53% of them present only once. Sequenced input: blood. These receptors originate from a girl under 18 with multiple sclerosis.

The V call is TRBV12-3 or TRBV12-4, the J call TRBJ2-7; D could derive from TRBD1 or TRBD2 (5 bases each). The CDR3 consists of 14 residues. V shed 6 bases and J shed 2 bases, with 14 bases lying between them. The CDR3 loop reads CASRLGTQTYEQYF. CDR3 in DNA: TGTGCCAGCAGATTGGGGACCCAGACCTACGAGCAGTACTTC.

The chain employs TRBV29-1 and TRBJ2-4, with 10 bases lining up with TRBD1. The V gene end was trimmed by 4 bases and the J gene end by 3 bases; junction bases not matched to a gene: 21. Per the germline V gene, CDR1 is SQVTM and CDR2 is ANQGSEA. CDR3 length: 20 amino acids. The CDR3 DNA reads as TGCAGCGTTGGACTGTTTGTGCGGACAGGGGGGCGAATGGGCAAAAACATTCAGTACTTC. Translation: CSVGLFVRTGGRMGKNIQYF.

The chain joins TRBV7-9 to TRBJ2-7; D might be TRBD1 (6 bases). Germline loops: CDR1 SEHNR, CDR2 FQNEAQ (reference sequence). Trimming removed 2 bases at V and 1 base at J, with 21 bases between. The CDR3 spans 18 residues. The CDR3, as DNA: TGTGCCAGCAGCTTAAGCAGGGGAAGGTTAGTGAAATCCTACGAGCAGTACTTC. Translated, it gives CASSLSRGRLVKSYEQYF.

The chain uses TRBV7-6 and TRBJ2-7, with D uncertain. The CDR3 is 14 residues long. Germline V gene data show CDR1 as SGHVS and CDR2 as FNYEAQ. Trimming took off 5 bases at V and 4 bases at J, with 15 bases between the two ends. Written as DNA, the CDR3 is TGTGCCAGCAGCGCCGGGCCTAAAGATTACGAGCAGTACTTC. Protein sequence: CASSAGPKDYEQYF.

In this sample, this clonotype turned up a few times. The chain employs TRBV20-1 and TRBJ2-5; D gene ambiguous. The CDR3 is 14 amino acids. The V gene lost 6 bases and the J gene lost 2 bases, with 16 bases spanning the gap. Germline V gene lookup returns CDR1 DFQATT and CDR2 SNEGSKA (reference sequence). CDR3 bases: TGCAGTGCGGTGGAGACTGATATTCAAGAGACCCAGTACTTC. Translation gives CSAVETDIQETQYF.

J is TRBJ2-1 and V is TRBV12-3 or TRBV12-4; no clear D gene. Trimming pared 4 bases from V and 2 bases from J, leaving 15 bases between. The CDR3 covers 16 residues. CDR3 DNA sequence: TGTGCCAGCAGTTCAAACAGACCCCCCACCTACAATGAGCAGTTCTTC. Protein sequence: CASSSNRPPTYNEQFF.

CDR3 sequence: CASSLGGRTGTPPDTQYF. In nucleotides, the CDR3 is TGCGCCAGCAGCTTGGGGGGACGGACAGGGACGCCCCCAGATACGCAGTATTTT. V usage is TRBV5-1 and J usage is TRBJ2-3; 8 bases line up with TRBD1. This CDR3 spans 18 amino acids. Germline V CDR1 and CDR2: SGHRS, YFSETQ. Losses at the gene ends were 0 bases for V and 4 bases for J; bases not matched to a gene: 13.

This clonotype showed up just a few times. The chain is built from TRBV29-1 and TRBJ1-2; a possible D gene is TRBD1 (5 bases). The germline V and J ends were trimmed by 4 bases and 0 bases, with 15 bases remaining between them. Germline loops: CDR1 SQVTM, CDR2 ANQGSEA. This CDR3 comprises 15 residues. The CDR3 loop reads CSVVYQGLANYGYTF. In nucleotides, the CDR3 is TGCAGCGTTGTATACCAGGGTTTAGCTAACTATGGCTACACCTTC.

This chain links TRBV20-1 with TRBJ1-4; D not resolved. Germline V gene sequence: CDR1 DFQATT, CDR2 SNEGSKA (reference sequence). V shed 1 base and J shed 4 bases, with 10 bases lying between them. The CDR3 contains 14 residues. The CDR3 is CSARVLGYNEKLFF. The CDR3 DNA is TGCAGTGCTAGAGTCCTGGGGTATAATGAAAAACTGTTTTTT.

The chain has TRBV6-5 and TRBJ1-2, with a possible D match to TRBD1 (5 bases). V lost 10 bases and J lost 4, with 10 bases in between. Germline CDR1 reads MNHEY; CDR2 reads SVGAGI. The CDR3 has 11 residues. The DNA for the CDR3 is TGTGCCACCACGAGGGGCTATGGCTACACCTTC. Translation: CATTRGYGYTF.

V usage is TRBV4-1 and J usage is TRBJ1-2, with 8 bases identical to TRBD1. The CDR3 has 13 residues. J lost 10 bases, V lost 3 bases, and 7 bases had no gene match. Germline CDR1 is MGHRA and CDR2 is YSYEKL. CDR3 nucleotide sequence: TGCGCCAGCAGCCAGGTGGACAGGGAGTACTACACCTTC. Translation: CASSQVDREYYTF.